This TCR beta chain was retrieved from a study of cytomegalovirus exposure and HLA in healthy donors. Regarding this clone: The target antigen is unknown.

Findings of the study overall: 87-base-pair reads could not separate some V segments, including TRBV6-2 and TRBV6-3. Among immune exposure information, only CMV serostatus was available.

PCR primers comprised 60 Vbeta and 13 Jbeta primers. The data were produced by immunoSEQ multiplex PCR, yet TCRdb's version contains in-frame clones alone and is incomplete. Here the sample spans over 150,000 clones, about 80% being singletons. CDR3 length equals 16 residues. The ends lost 7 bases at V and 2 bases at J; junction bases unmatched: 11. Germline assignment: CDR1 MNHNY and CDR2 SVGAGI (reference sequence). The chain links TRBV6-6 to TRBJ2-3; 8 positions agree with TRBD1. The sequence derives from a woman between 50 and 59 years old in good health and CMV-seropositive. The specimen sequenced was PBMCs. The CDR3 protein is CASTARTGLYTDTQYF. The DNA of the CDR3 is TGTGCCAGCACCGCACGGACAGGGCTGTACACAGATACGCAGTATTTT.